Each of the 17 T cell receptor beta chains below was sequenced from the same sample in a study of OX40 agonist ivuxolimab in advanced cancers. Data came from immunoSEQ multiplex PCR; TCRdb stores just in-frame clones and leaves some out. The table shows some 63,000 clones, with over 75% occurring only once. The sequenced sample was CD4+ or CD8+ T cells sorted from blood, obtained in a trial of the OX40 agonist ivuxolimab. Source of these receptors: an adult with an advanced solid tumor such as melanoma, head and neck, liver or kidney cancer.

This chain uses TRBV1 with TRBJ2-7; the table assigns TRBD1, which was not confirmed against the DNA. TRBV1 is labeled a pseudogene. The CDR3 runs to 15 residues. The CDR3 protein is CTSSQGPGEIDEQYF. The CDR3 DNA reads as TGCACCAGCAGCCAAGGCCCAGGGGAAATCGACGAGCAGTACTTC.

The genes are TRBV6-6 and TRBJ1-5; no reliable D call. Germline V gene data show CDR1 as MNHNY and CDR2 as SVGAGI (reference sequence). Trimming cost V 0 bases and J 0 bases, with 3 bases left between them. This CDR3 spans 14 amino acids. CDR3 amino acids: CASSYSGSNQPQHF. CDR3 DNA sequence: TGTGCCAGCAGTTACTCCGGTAGCAATCAGCCCCAGCATTTT.

The chain couples TRBV11-2 to TRBJ1-1; TRBD1 is a possible D gene (6 bases). Trimming took 5 bases from V and 5 from J, leaving 12 bases between them. CDR1 is SGHAT, CDR2 FQNNGV, per germline. The CDR3 runs 13 residues. This CDR3 is CASSQGWGTEAFF. In DNA, the CDR3 is TGTGCCAGCAGCCAGGGGTGGGGGACTGAAGCTTTCTTT.

The chain employs TRBV5-1 and TRBJ2-2, with TRBD2 matching 13 bases. The CDR3 totals 16 residues. Per the germline V gene, CDR1 is SGHRS and CDR2 is YFSETQ. Trimming cost V 4 bases and J 7 bases; bases outside gene matches: 7. The CDR3 here is CASSPLTSGRNGELFF. In DNA form, the CDR3 reads TGCGCCAGCAGCCCCCTGACTAGCGGGAGGAACGGGGAGCTGTTTTTT.

This clone was detected only once. V gene TRBV6-6 combines with J gene TRBJ2-1; TRBD2 matches at 8 bases. CDR1 MNHNY and CDR2 SVGAGI come from the germline V gene (reference sequence). The CDR3 covers 15 residues. Germline trimming cut 6 bases from V and 8 bases from J; bases unmatched to any gene: 12. The chain's CDR3 is CASRLGLAGGHEQFF. CDR3 bases: TGTGCCAGCAGATTAGGACTAGCTGGAGGGCATGAGCAGTTCTTC.

J is TRBJ2-5 and V is TRBV4-1; possible D gene TRBD1, 6 bases. CDR3 length: 15 amino acids. Trimming shortened V by 4 bases and J by 5 bases, and 17 bases separated the two germline ends. Germline V lookup: CDR1 MGHRA, CDR2 YSYEKL. The CDR3 loop is CASSLQGQGMETQYF. CDR3 coding DNA: TGCGCCAGCAGCCTACAGGGTCAAGGGATGGAGACCCAGTACTTC.

Only one count was recorded for this clone. The J gene is TRBJ2-5, the V gene TRBV5-1, with TRBD1 matching 7 bases. The germline CDR1 and CDR2 sequences are SGHRS and YFSETQ. The CDR3 has 13 amino acids. With V trimmed by 4 bases and J by 5 bases, 5 bases remained unmatched. CDR3 nucleotide sequence: TGCGCCAGCAGCCCACAGGGGCCGGAGACCCAGTACTTC. The encoded protein is CASSPQGPETQYF.

V and J are TRBV2 and TRBJ1-3, with 10 bases lining up with TRBD1. The CDR3 runs 14 residues. CDR1 and CDR2 (germline): SNHLY, FYNNEI. V dropped 6 bases and J dropped 6; count of bases not matched to a gene: 5. The CDR3 DNA follows: TGTGCCAGCAGAGGACAGGGGGTTGTAAACACCATATATTTT. Translating gives CASRGQGVVNTIYF. Full variable domain (rest looked up from reference TRBV2 and TRBJ1-3): EPEVTQTPSHQVTQMGQEVILRCVPISNHLYFYWYRQILGQKVEFLVSFYNNEISEKSEIFDDQFSVERPDGSNFTLKIRSTKLEDSAMYFCASRGQGVVNTIYFGEGSWLTVV.

The rearrangement joins TRBV5-6 to TRBJ2-7; D ambiguous. Trimming removed 0 bases from V and 2 bases from J, with 6 bases in between. The CDR3 runs to 13 residues. Germline V lookup: CDR1 SGHDT, CDR2 YYEEEE. The CDR3 protein is CASSLAAAYEQYF. In DNA form, the CDR3 reads TGTGCCAGCAGCTTGGCAGCCGCCTACGAGCAGTACTTC. Full variable domain (remainder filled in from reference TRBV5-6 and TRBJ2-7): DAGVTQSPTHLIKTRGQQVTLRCSPKSGHDTVSWYQQALGQGPQFIFQYYEEEERQRGNFPDRFSGHQFPNYSSELNVNALLLGDSALYLCASSLAAAYEQYFGPGTRLTVT.

This chain links TRBV7-6 with TRBJ2-2; no clear D gene. Germline V CDR1 and CDR2: SGHVS, FNYEAQ. This CDR3 spans 15 amino acids. With 1 base removed from V and 4 bases from J, the gap between germline ends came to 10 bases. In nucleotides, the CDR3 is TGTGCCAGCAGCTTAGGGAGTGGTGGCACCGGGGAGCTGTTTTTT. As protein: CASSLGSGGTGELFF.

This rearrangement joins TRBV4-2 to TRBJ2-1; 9 bases align to TRBD2. Germline CDR1 and CDR2: LGHNA and YNFKEQ. The CDR3 contains 16 residues. With 1 base clipped from V and 9 bases from J, the junction kept 10 bases outside the gene matches. The CDR3 DNA sequence: TGTGCCAGCAGCCAAGTGGCAGCGGGAGGAGTTAGTGAGCAGTTCTTC. This codes for CASSQVAAGGVSEQFF.

The rearrangement joins TRBV19 to TRBJ2-2; 8 nucleotides line up with TRBD1. Germline-derived CDR1 and CDR2 are LNHDA and SQIVND (reference sequence). V was pared by 7 bases and J by 5 bases, with 9 bases of the junction left unmatched. The CDR3 contains 15 residues. DNA of the CDR3: TGTGCCAGTAACCAGGACAGGGCTCGAACCGGGGAGCTGTTTTTT. Translated, it gives CASNQDRARTGELFF.

This clone was detected once. The CDR3, as DNA: TGCGCCAGCAGCTTGGGTGCAGGGCAAACTAATGAAAAACTGTTTTTT. It specifies CASSLGAGQTNEKLFF. The chain recombines TRBV5-1 with TRBJ1-4; TRBD1 might be the D (5 bases). Germline CDR1 is SGHRS and CDR2 is YFSETQ. V gave up 0 bases and J gave up 1 base, with 10 bases separating them. CDR3 length: 16 residues.

This rearrangement joins TRBV7-9 to TRBJ2-3, with 7 bases that match TRBD1. The CDR3 totals 14 residues. Trimming took 4 bases from V and 2 from J; bases not matched to a gene: 3. CDR1 is SEHNR and CDR2 is FQNEAQ in the germline V gene (reference sequence). This chain's CDR3 is CASSYRGFTDTQYF. CDR3 nucleotide sequence: TGTGCCAGCAGCTACAGGGGTTTCACAGATACGCAGTATTTT.

This clone was recorded a few times. The gene calls are TRBV28 and TRBJ2-7; D remains ambiguous. The CDR3 length is 12 residues. Per germline, CDR1 MDHEN and CDR2 SYDVKM. V lost 5 bases and J 9 bases, leaving 14 bases between the germline ends. CDR3 nucleotide sequence: TGTGCCAGCAGTATACCTGTCCACGGGCAGTACTTC. Amino acids: CASSIPVHGQYF.

The J gene is TRBJ2-3, the V gene TRBV5-6, with 16 bases that match TRBD2. J gave up 0 bases and V 3 bases, and 7 bases lay outside the gene matches. The CDR3 length is 19 residues. The germline V gene encodes CDR1 SGHDT and CDR2 YYEEEE. For the CDR3, the DNA is TGTGCCAGCAGCTCGGGACTAGCGGGGGGGCCGTTCAGCACAGATACGCAGTATTTT. It codes for CASSSGLAGGPFSTDTQYF.

The rearrangement uses TRBV10-3 and TRBJ2-7, with TRBD1 identical over 7 bases. Trimming took 0 bases from V and 0 from J; bases not matched to a gene: 11. This CDR3 has 18 residues. The germline V gene has CDR1 ENHRY and CDR2 SYGVKD. CDR3 residues: CAISESFVRQGNSYEQYF. CDR3 coding DNA: TGTGCCATCAGTGAGTCATTCGTCCGACAGGGTAACTCCTACGAGCAGTACTTC.